The 30 T cell receptor beta chains listed next were all sequenced from one sample in a study of cytomegalovirus exposure and HLA in healthy donors. The PCR ran on 60 Vbeta and 13 Jbeta primers. Data came from immunoSEQ multiplex PCR; TCRdb stores just in-frame clones and leaves some out. The sample has 35,000 to 50,000 clones, approximately 75% seen once. The source material was PBMCs. These receptors all come from a man aged 35 to 55 in good health and CMV-seronegative.

The genes are TRBV7-3 and TRBJ2-1, with 9 positions matching TRBD2. Germline trimming cut 8 bases from V and 9 bases from J; bases unmatched to any gene: 8. Germline CDR1 is SGHTA and CDR2 is FQGTGA. The CDR3 has 13 amino acids. CDR3 region: CASSPAGGFEQFF. CDR3 nucleotide sequence: TGTGCCAGCTCCCCAGCGGGGGGTTTTGAGCAGTTCTTC.

The DNA for the CDR3 is TGTGCCAGCAGCTTAGGGATAGCGCCCTACGAGCAGTACTTC. Encoded protein: CASSLGIAPYEQYF. This chain uses TRBV11-2 with TRBJ2-7; TRBD2 might be the D (5 bases). Looked up from germline, CDR1 is SGHAT and CDR2 is FQNNGV. The CDR3 contains 14 residues. Trimming removed 1 base from V and 2 bases from J, with 9 bases in between. The full variable domain, completed using reference TRBV11-2 and TRBJ2-7, is EAGVAQSPRYKIIEKRQSVAFWCNPISGHATLYWYQQILGQGPKLLIQFQNNGVVDDSQLPKDRFSAERLKGVDSTLKIQPAKLEDSAVYLCASSLGIAPYEQYFGPGTRLTVT.

A few counts support this clone. The chain carries TRBV30 and TRBJ2-5; TRBD1 is a possible D gene (5 bases). V was trimmed by 4 bases and J by 2 bases, leaving 8 bases between them. CDR1 is GTSNPN and CDR2 is SVGIG in the germline V gene (reference sequence). The CDR3 sequence is 12 residues long. The CDR3 DNA sequence: TGTGCCTGGACCTCAGGGCAAGAGACCCAGTACTTC. Its translation is CAWTSGQETQYF.

The CDR3: CASSETVGRGNEKLFF. The CDR3 nucleotides read TGTGCCAGCAGTGAAACCGTGGGCAGGGGCAACGAAAAACTGTTTTTT. The chain couples TRBV6-1 to TRBJ1-4; TRBD1 might be the D (6 bases). This CDR3 is 16 amino acids long. Trimming cost V 2 bases and J 8 bases, with 18 bases left between them. Germline CDR1 is MNHNS and CDR2 is SASEGT.

This clone has just a few counts. The chain carries TRBV30 and TRBJ2-1; possibly TRBD1 for D (6 bases). Trimming took 8 bases from V and 0 from J, leaving 11 bases between them. The germline gives CDR1 GTSNPN, CDR2 SVGIG (reference sequence). The CDR3 spans 13 residues. Here the CDR3 DNA reads TGTGCCATCAGCAGGGGCTCCTACAATGAGCAGTTCTTC. Amino acid sequence: CAISRGSYNEQFF.

The chain employs TRBV18 and TRBJ2-7, with D possibly being TRBD1 (7 bases). Germline V gene lookup returns CDR1 KGHSH and CDR2 LQKENI. CDR3 length equals 14 residues. With 3 bases removed from V and 0 bases from J, the gap between germline ends came to 9 bases. The CDR3 DNA reads as TGTGCCAGCTCACCGCGGGACAGCTCCTACGAGCAGTACTTC. Residues: CASSPRDSSYEQYF.

Only a few counts were recorded for this clone. The V call is TRBV2, the J call TRBJ1-6, with a weak D call TRBD1 (5 bases). Germline V gene lookup returns CDR1 SNHLY and CDR2 FYNNEI. With 6 bases removed from V and 6 bases from J, the gap between germline ends came to 9 bases. The CDR3 is 13 residues long. DNA for the CDR3: TGTGCCAGCAGGGGGGGAGTTAATTCACCCCTCCACTTT. Translated: CASRGGVNSPLHF.

This clone came up a few times. V usage is TRBV4-3 and J usage is TRBJ1-1; D not resolved. Trimming cost V 4 bases and J 7 bases, with 19 bases left between them. The CDR3 is made up of 15 amino acids. Germline lookup yields CDR1 LGHNA and CDR2 YSLEER. The CDR3 DNA reads TGCGCCAGCAGCCCTGCGAGAGGCAGCACCGTTGAAGCTTTCTTT. Translation gives CASSPARGSTVEAFF.

CDR3 in amino acids: CAWNDNRLYGYTF. CDR3 in DNA: TGTGCCTGGAACGATAACCGACTCTATGGCTACACCTTC. The rearrangement links TRBV30 to TRBJ1-2; D is uncertain. V was cut by 4 bases and J by 4 bases, with 13 bases left in between. This CDR3 is 13 amino acids long. The germline V gene has CDR1 GTSNPN and CDR2 SVGIG (reference sequence).

The chain is built from TRBV5-4 and TRBJ1-1; D is unresolved. The CDR3 covers 12 residues. Germline V gene lookup returns CDR1 SGHNT and CDR2 YYREEE (reference sequence). V lost 4 bases and J 4 bases, leaving 8 bases between the germline ends. As DNA, the CDR3 is TGTGCCAGCAGCCAGGCTGGCACTGAAGCTTTCTTT. This encodes CASSQAGTEAFF.

The chain recombines TRBV6-5 with TRBJ2-1; 7 bases line up with TRBD2. Germline CDR1 is MNHEY and CDR2 is SVGAGI. V trimming: 5 bases; J trimming: 2 bases; junction bases outside the gene matches: 3. The length of the CDR3 is 14 residues. The CDR3 sequence is CASSRRGAYNEQFF. In DNA, the CDR3 is TGTGCCAGCAGTCGCCGGGGGGCCTACAATGAGCAGTTCTTC.

The genes are TRBV4-3 and TRBJ1-4; no clear D. The CDR3 loop spans 13 amino acids. The germline gives CDR1 LGHNA, CDR2 YSLEER. V lost 11 bases, J lost 3 bases, and 13 bases lay in between. The CDR3 DNA follows: TGCGCCTCCTCTGGAGGGTCTAATGAAAAACTGTTTTTT. It encodes CASSGGSNEKLFF.

The chain is built from TRBV11-1 and TRBJ2-3, with D maybe TRBD1 (6 bases). The V end lost 6 bases, the J end lost 1 base, and 11 bases lay between the germline ends. CDR1 SGHAT and CDR2 FQDESV come from the germline V gene (reference sequence). The CDR3 consists of 14 residues. For the CDR3, the DNA is TGTGCCAGCAGTCACAGGGAAGGCACAGATACGCAGTATTTT. Translated, it gives CASSHREGTDTQYF.

V and J are TRBV30 and TRBJ2-1; D possibly corresponds to TRBD2 (6 bases). CDR1 and CDR2 (germline): GTSNPN, SVGIG (reference sequence). Between the trimmed V and J ends, which lost 2 bases and 5 bases, there was a span of 10 bases. The CDR3 is 13 amino acids. The CDR3 loop is CAWSLAGHNEQFF. The CDR3 DNA reads TGTGCCTGGAGTTTGGCGGGACACAATGAGCAGTTCTTC.

A word on this clone: Other DNA sequences in this sample translate to the same CDR3. The V call is TRBV30, the J call TRBJ1-1; D possibly corresponds to TRBD1 (5 bases). The CDR3 covers 12 residues. The V end was cut by 1 base, the J end by 14 bases, with 17 bases between. The V gene's germline CDR1 is GTSNPN and CDR2 SVGIG (reference sequence). As DNA, the CDR3 is TGTGCCTGGAGTGAGTCACAGGCCTTAACCTTCTTT. Protein sequence: CAWSESQALTFF.

V is TRBV18 and J is TRBJ1-1; TRBD1 matches at 7 bases. V was pared by 2 bases and J by 2 bases, with 2 bases of the junction left unmatched. Germline values: CDR1 KGHSH, CDR2 LQKENI. The CDR3 is 14 residues long. CDR3 DNA sequence: TGTGCCAGCTCACCAGGGACAGAAAACACTGAAGCTTTCTTT. This translates into CASSPGTENTEAFF.

The gene calls are TRBV18 and TRBJ2-7; TRBD1 matches at 7 bases. The ends lost 2 bases at V and 7 bases at J; junction bases unmatched: 11. Germline V CDR1 and CDR2: KGHSH, LQKENI. CDR3 length: 15 residues. The CDR3: CASSPTDRVVGEQYF. The CDR3 nucleotides are TGTGCCAGCTCACCAACCGACAGGGTTGTCGGGGAGCAGTACTTC.

The chain employs TRBV7-3 and TRBJ2-2; 9 bases line up with TRBD1. Germline trimming cut 2 bases from V and 7 bases from J; bases unmatched to any gene: 5. Germline CDR1 and CDR2: SGHTA and FQGTGA. The CDR3 loop spans 15 amino acids. CDR3: CASSLQQGAIGELFF. Written as DNA, the CDR3 is TGTGCCAGCAGCTTACAACAGGGGGCAATCGGGGAGCTGTTTTTT.

This clone was seen more than once but under ten times. The chain links TRBV5-6 to TRBJ2-7; 11 nucleotides match TRBD1. The CDR3 sequence is 15 residues long. The J segment lost 3 bases and the V segment lost 0 bases, leaving 2 bases of the junction unmatched. The germline V gene has CDR1 SGHDT and CDR2 YYEEEE. In DNA form, the CDR3 reads TGTGCCAGCAGCTTGGAGGGGACAGGGGGCTACGAGCAGTACTTC. This sequence encodes CASSLEGTGGYEQYF.

This chain joins TRBV6-6 and TRBJ2-7; 7 bases agree with TRBD1. The V and J ends lost 0 bases and 7 bases, in that order; junction bases with no gene match: 6. Germline loops: CDR1 MNHNY, CDR2 SVGAGI (reference sequence). The CDR3 is made up of 14 amino acids. CDR3 protein: CASSYSDRTGEQYF. CDR3 bases: TGTGCCAGCAGTTACTCGGACAGGACAGGAGAGCAGTACTTC.

This chain links TRBV13 with TRBJ2-7, with a possible D match to TRBD2 (6 bases). Germline CDR1 reads PRHDT; CDR2 reads FYEKMQ (reference sequence). CDR3 length: 14 residues. V lost 5 bases and J lost 2, with 13 bases in between. CDR3: CASSPRLVPYEQYF. In DNA form, the CDR3 reads TGTGCCAGCAGCCCGCGACTAGTCCCCTACGAGCAGTACTTC. Filled out from reference TRBV13 and TRBJ2-7, the complete variable domain reads AAGVIQSPRHLIKEKRETATLKCYPIPRHDTVYWYQQGPGQDPQFLISFYEKMQSDKGSIPDRFSAQQFSDYHSELNMSSLELGDSALYFCASSPRLVPYEQYFGPGTRLTVT.

This chain connects TRBV28 to TRBJ2-3, with TRBD1 matching over 9 bases. The ends lost 5 bases at V and 1 base at J; junction bases unmatched: 4. The germline V gene encodes CDR1 MDHEN and CDR2 SYDVKM. CDR3 size: 15 residues. CDR3 bases: TGTGCCAGCAGTCCCGGGACAGGGCGCACAGATACGCAGTATTTT. Translated, it gives CASSPGTGRTDTQYF.

The J gene is TRBJ1-1, the V gene TRBV29-1; possible D gene TRBD1, 6 bases. The CDR3 has 12 amino acids. The V and J ends lost 7 bases and 4 bases respectively, with 13 bases between them. Germline V lookup: CDR1 SQVTM, CDR2 ANQGSEA. The CDR3: CSAPLQGTEAFF. CDR3 coding DNA: TGCAGCGCTCCGTTACAGGGCACTGAAGCTTTCTTT.

The genes are TRBV10-3 and TRBJ1-5; 9 nucleotides align to TRBD1. The CDR3 covers 16 residues. Unmatched junction bases numbered 4, after V lost 1 base and J lost 3 bases. The germline CDR1 and CDR2 sequences are ENHRY and SYGVKD. CDR3 nucleotide sequence: TGTGCCATCAGTGAGTTCGACAGGGGGATCAATCAGCCCCAGCATTTT. Amino acids: CAISEFDRGINQPQHF.

Here the CDR3 DNA reads TGCAGCGTGGCTAATCGGGGGGGCTCCTACAATGAGCAGTTCTTC. This gives the protein CSVANRGGSYNEQFF. This chain connects TRBV29-1 to TRBJ2-1, with 8 bases aligning to TRBD2. Germline V CDR1 and CDR2: SQVTM, ANQGSEA. Trimming cost V 6 bases and J 0 bases; bases outside gene matches: 7. This CDR3 spans 15 amino acids.

V usage is TRBV30 and J usage is TRBJ2-2, with D perhaps matching TRBD2 (5 bases). V dropped 1 base and J dropped 3 bases, with 15 bases sitting between them. This CDR3 contains 16 residues. The germline V gene has CDR1 GTSNPN and CDR2 SVGIG (reference sequence). The CDR3 region has the DNA TGTGCCTGGAGTGGCGGGTCGTCCGGGCACACCGGGGAGCTGTTTTTT. This translates into CAWSGGSSGHTGELFF.

The gene calls are TRBV4-3 and TRBJ1-4; 7 nucleotides line up with TRBD1. J gave up 8 bases and V 0 bases, and 6 bases lay outside the gene matches. The CDR3 covers 15 residues. The germline V gene encodes CDR1 LGHNA and CDR2 YSLEER. CDR3 residues: CASSQDRDSLEKLFF. The DNA for the CDR3 is TGCGCCAGCAGCCAAGATCGGGACAGTCTAGAAAAACTGTTTTTT.

V and J are TRBV4-2 and TRBJ2-7, with unresolved D. Trimming removed 1 base from V and 7 bases from J, with 11 bases in between. Germline loops: CDR1 LGHNA, CDR2 YNFKEQ. The CDR3 is 13 residues long. The CDR3 loop is CASSQAPTLEQYF. The CDR3 DNA sequence: TGTGCCAGCAGCCAAGCCCCGACTCTTGAGCAGTACTTC.

The chain has TRBV6-4 and TRBJ1-6, with 7 bases identical to TRBD1. Germline V CDR1 and CDR2: MRHNA, SNTAGT. The CDR3 totals 13 residues. The V gene end was trimmed by 8 bases and the J gene end by 7 bases; junction bases not matched to a gene: 5. The CDR3 DNA is TGTGCCAGCGGAGGGACAGACAATTCACCCCTCCACTTT. This translates into CASGGTDNSPLHF.

V and J are TRBV9 and TRBJ2-1; 8 bases line up with TRBD2. CDR3 size: 16 residues. Germline V gives CDR1 SGDLS, CDR2 YYNGEE. V lost 4 bases, J lost 6 bases, and 12 bases stayed unmatched. The CDR3 region has the DNA TGTGCCAGCAGCCCTAAGGTAGGACTAGCAAGCAATGAGCAGTTCTTC. This translates into CASSPKVGLASNEQFF.